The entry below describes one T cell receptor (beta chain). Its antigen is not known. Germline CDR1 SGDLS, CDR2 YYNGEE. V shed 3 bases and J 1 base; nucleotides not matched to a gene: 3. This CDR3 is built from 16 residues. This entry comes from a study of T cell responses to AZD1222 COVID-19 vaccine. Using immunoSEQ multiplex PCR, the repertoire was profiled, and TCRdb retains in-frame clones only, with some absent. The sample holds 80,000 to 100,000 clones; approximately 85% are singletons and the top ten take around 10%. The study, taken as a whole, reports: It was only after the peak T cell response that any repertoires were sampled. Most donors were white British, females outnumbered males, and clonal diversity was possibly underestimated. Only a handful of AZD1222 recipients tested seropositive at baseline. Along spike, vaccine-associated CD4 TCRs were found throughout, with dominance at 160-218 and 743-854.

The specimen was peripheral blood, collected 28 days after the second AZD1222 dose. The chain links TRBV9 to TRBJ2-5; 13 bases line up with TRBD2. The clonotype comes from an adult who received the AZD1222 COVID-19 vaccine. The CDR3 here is CASSERTSGSQETQYF. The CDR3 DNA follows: TGTGCCAGCAGCGAGAGGACTAGCGGGAGCCAAGAGACCCAGTACTTC.